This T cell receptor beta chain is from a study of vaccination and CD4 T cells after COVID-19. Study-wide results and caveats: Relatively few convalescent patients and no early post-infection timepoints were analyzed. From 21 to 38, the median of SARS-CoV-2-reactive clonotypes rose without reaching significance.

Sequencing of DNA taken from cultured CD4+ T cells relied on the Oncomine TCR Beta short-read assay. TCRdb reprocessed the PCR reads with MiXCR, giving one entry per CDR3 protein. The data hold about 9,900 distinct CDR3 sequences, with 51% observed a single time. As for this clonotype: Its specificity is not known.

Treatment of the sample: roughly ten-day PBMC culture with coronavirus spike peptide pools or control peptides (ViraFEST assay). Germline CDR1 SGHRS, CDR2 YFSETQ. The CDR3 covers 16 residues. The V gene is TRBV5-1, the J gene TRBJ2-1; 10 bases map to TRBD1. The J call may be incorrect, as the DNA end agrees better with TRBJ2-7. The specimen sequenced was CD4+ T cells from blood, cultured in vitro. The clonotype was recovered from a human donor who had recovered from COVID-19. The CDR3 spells CASSPQPGQGSYEQYF. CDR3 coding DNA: TGCGCCAGCAGCCCCCAACCGGGACAGGGGTCCTACGAGCAGTACTTC.